The 21 T cell receptor beta chains below were found in one sample sequenced in a study of T cells after yellow fever vaccination. Via MiXCR, TCRdb re-called the 5' RACE reads, giving one row per CDR3 protein. This sample has approximately 510,000 distinct CDR3 sequences, with less than 25% found just once. The specimen was PBMCs, collected 21 days after the first yellow fever vaccination. The receptors were gathered from a man aged 18 to 30 who received the YFV17D yellow fever vaccine.

The chain links TRBV5-1 to TRBJ2-2; no firm D call. CDR1 SGHRS and CDR2 YFSETQ come from the germline V gene. V gave up 2 bases and J gave up 0 bases, with 8 bases separating them. This CDR3 comprises 15 residues. This CDR3 reads CASSFQMPNTGELFF. In DNA form, the CDR3 reads TGCGCCAGCAGCTTCCAAATGCCGAACACCGGGGAGCTGTTTTTT.

This clonotype was picked up a small number of times. The rearrangement uses TRBV6-1 and TRBJ2-2, with 9 bases aligning to TRBD2. In germline, CDR1 is MNHNS, CDR2 SASEGT. This CDR3 has 15 amino acids. J was trimmed by 3 bases and V by 3 bases; bases with no gene match: 2. CDR3 coding DNA: TGTGCCAGCAGTGACAGCGGGGGGTACACCGGGGAGCTGTTTTTT. The encoded protein is CASSDSGGYTGELFF.

The chain uses TRBV20-1 and TRBJ2-7, with TRBD1 matching 10 bases. Germline V lookup: CDR1 DFQATT, CDR2 SNEGSKA (reference sequence). There are 15 residues in the CDR3. Germline trimming cut 2 bases from V and 2 bases from J; bases unmatched to any gene: 6. CDR3 protein: CSARRWGQGPYEQYF. The CDR3 DNA sequence: TGCAGTGCTAGACGATGGGGACAGGGGCCCTACGAGCAGTACTTC.

The genes are TRBV3-1 and TRBJ2-2; 7 bases line up with TRBD1. V shed 4 bases, J shed 1 base, and the junction held 3 bases outside the gene matches. The CDR3 extends over 15 amino acids. The germline V gene has CDR1 LGHDT and CDR2 YNNKEL (reference sequence). Here the CDR3 reads CASSPWTGNTGELFF. The CDR3 DNA sequence: TGTGCCAGCAGCCCTTGGACAGGGAACACCGGGGAGCTGTTTTTT.

In this sample, this clonotype turned up many times. The chain uses TRBV12-3 or TRBV12-4 and TRBJ1-6; D is perhaps TRBD1 (5 bases). V gave up 3 bases and J gave up 6 bases, with 6 bases separating them. CDR3 length equals 13 residues. The CDR3 protein is CASSFGANSPLHF. CDR3 DNA: TGTGCCAGCAGTTTCGGGGCTAATTCACCCCTCCACTTT.

This clonotype was seen at least ten times. The chain couples TRBV7-2 to TRBJ2-2; maybe TRBD1 (6 bases). The CDR3 has 15 residues. Germline-derived CDR1 and CDR2 are SGHTA and FQGNSA. Trimming shortened V by 0 bases and J by 5 bases, and 10 bases separated the two germline ends. CDR3 in DNA: TGTGCCAGCAGCTTAGCACAGGGTGGGACCGGGGAGCTGTTTTTT. Translating gives CASSLAQGGTGELFF.

This clonotype was recorded many times. CDR3 protein: CASSLVPGQQETQYF. In DNA, the CDR3 is TGCGCCAGCAGCTTGGTGCCGGGACAGCAAGAGACCCAGTACTTC. The chain is built from TRBV5-1 and TRBJ2-5, with 7 bases fitting TRBD1. The CDR3 has 15 amino acids. Germline loops: CDR1 SGHRS, CDR2 YFSETQ. V was clipped by 0 bases and J by 2 bases; unmatched bases: 4.

In nucleotides, the CDR3 is TGTGCCAGCAGCTTAATTCCGCGGGGGGAGACCCAGTACTTC. Its translation is CASSLIPRGETQYF. V usage is TRBV5-5 and J usage is TRBJ2-5, with TRBD2 matching over 7 bases. Trimming took 2 bases from V and 5 from J; bases not matched to a gene: 6. The CDR3 totals 14 residues. CDR1 SGHKS and CDR2 YYEKEE come from the germline V gene (reference sequence).

About this clonotype: The junction differs from germline at one of its ends, possibly a read error. The V gene is TRBV15, the J gene TRBJ1-2; 7 nucleotides align to TRBD1. This CDR3 comprises 14 residues. The germline V gene encodes CDR1 LNHNV and CDR2 YYDKDF (reference sequence). For the CDR3, the DNA is TGTGCCACCAGCGGCTGGGACAGCGTCTATGTCTACACCTTC. Amino acid sequence: CATSGWDSVYVYTF.

This clonotype was seen a handful of times. The CDR3 bases are TGCGCCAGCAGCCAAACGGCATTTCACGGCTACACCTTC. It yields the protein CASSQTAFHGYTF. The rearrangement joins TRBV4-3 to TRBJ1-2; D uncertain. The germline gives CDR1 LGHNA, CDR2 YSLEER. The V end lost 2 bases, the J end lost 8 bases, and 12 bases lay between the germline ends. This CDR3 contains 13 residues.

This clonotype was seen more than once but under ten times. CDR3 nucleotide sequence: TGCAGCGTTGATGTAGGGACAGGGGATGGTGAGCAGTTCTTC. Translation: CSVDVGTGDGEQFF. The V and J genes are TRBV29-1 and TRBJ2-1; 10 nucleotides match TRBD1. CDR1 SQVTM and CDR2 ANQGSEA come from the germline V gene. Trimming took 3 bases from V and 9 from J; bases not matched to a gene: 8. CDR3 length: 14 amino acids.

The DNA for the CDR3 is TGTGCCAGCAGTCCAGCACTAGCGGGGATTAGGGCTGAGCAGTTCTTC. Translation: CASSPALAGIRAEQFF. The V call is TRBV12-3 or TRBV12-4, the J call TRBJ2-1; 10 nucleotides match TRBD2. After removal of 5 bases from V and 9 bases from J, the junction contained 13 bases not matched to a gene. This CDR3 contains 16 residues.

This clonotype was counted ten times or more. The genes are TRBV6-5 and TRBJ2-5; TRBD2 matches 9 bases. Trimming cost V 4 bases and J 3 bases; bases outside gene matches: 12. The CDR3 spans 17 residues. The germline gives CDR1 MNHEY, CDR2 SVGAGI. The CDR3 is CASSWAFAAGGEETQYF. CDR3 bases: TGTGCCAGCAGTTGGGCCTTTGCGGCGGGGGGGGAAGAGACCCAGTACTTC.

This clonotype was seen a handful of times. The chain couples TRBV18 to TRBJ1-6, with D maybe TRBD1 (5 bases). Germline V lookup: CDR1 KGHSH, CDR2 LQKENI. The CDR3 runs to 14 residues. V lost 3 bases and J 8 bases, leaving 11 bases between the germline ends. This CDR3 reads CASSPSGDDSPLHF. The CDR3 DNA sequence: TGTGCCAGCTCACCGTCCGGGGACGATTCACCCCTCCACTTT. The full variable domain, with the rest looked up from reference TRBV18 and TRBJ1-6, is NAGVMQNPRHLVRRRGQEARLRCSPMKGHSHVYWYRQLPEEGLKFMVYLQKENIIDESGMPKERFSAEFPKEGPSILRIQQVVRGDSAAYFCASSPSGDDSPLHFGNGTRLTVT.

The genes are TRBV15 and TRBJ1-4; the D gene is possibly TRBD1 (5 bases). The CDR3 is 16 residues long. Trimming stripped 2 bases from V and 1 base from J, with 11 bases between. Looked up from germline, CDR1 is LNHNV and CDR2 is YYDKDF (reference sequence). CDR3 coding DNA: TGTGCCACCAGCAGATTCCAGGGAATAACTAATGAAAAACTGTTTTTT. This gives the protein CATSRFQGITNEKLFF.

The V call is TRBV12-3 or TRBV12-4, the J call TRBJ2-5, with TRBD1 matching over 8 bases. This CDR3 has 15 amino acids. Trimming removed 6 bases from V and 4 bases from J; junction bases left unmatched: 10. CDR3 residues: CASSLGTGLGETQYF. The CDR3 DNA follows: TGTGCCAGCAGCCTGGGGACAGGTCTCGGAGAGACCCAGTACTTC.

This clonotype appeared a few times. The V and J genes are TRBV6-5 and TRBJ2-3; TRBD2 aligns across 7 bases. Germline values: CDR1 MNHEY, CDR2 SVGAGI. The J segment lost 3 bases and the V segment lost 2 bases, leaving 5 bases of the junction unmatched. The CDR3 spans 15 residues. CDR3 residues: CASSYQAGETDTQYF. For the CDR3, the DNA is TGTGCCAGCAGTTACCAGGCGGGGGAAACAGATACGCAGTATTTT.

This clonotype was seen only a few times. V usage is TRBV6-1 and J usage is TRBJ2-6; D perhaps matches TRBD1 (5 bases). V dropped 6 bases and J dropped 1 base, with 10 bases sitting between them. Germline CDR1 is MNHNS and CDR2 is SASEGT. The length of the CDR3 is 15 residues. The CDR3 sequence: CASRGVQSGANVLTF. The CDR3 DNA reads as TGTGCCAGCAGAGGGGTTCAATCTGGGGCCAACGTCCTGACTTTC.

The chain is built from TRBV5-1 and TRBJ2-3, with no clear D. The CDR3 runs to 12 residues. CDR1 SGHRS and CDR2 YFSETQ come from the germline V gene. V lost 0 bases to trimming and J lost 5 bases, with 4 bases between them. CDR3 coding DNA: TGCGCCAGCAGCTTGGCCGAAGATACGCAGTATTTT. It specifies CASSLAEDTQYF.

This clonotype was seen a few times. This chain connects TRBV5-4 to TRBJ2-7; D assignment may be TRBD1 or TRBD2 (5 bases each). CDR3 length equals 13 residues. The germline gives CDR1 SGHNT, CDR2 YYREEE (reference sequence). The V and J ends lost 5 bases and 7 bases respectively, with 16 bases between them. CDR3 sequence: CASRLTRDGEQYV. CDR3 DNA: TGTGCCAGCAGACTGACCCGGGACGGGGAGCAGTACGTC.

This clonotype has only a few counts. The chain combines TRBV30 with TRBJ2-3; TRBD2 agrees at 12 bases. Germline V CDR1 and CDR2: GTSNPN, SVGIG (reference sequence). This CDR3 is 15 amino acids long. The ends lost 3 bases at V and 5 bases at J; junction bases unmatched: 6. As DNA, the CDR3 is TGTGCCTGGAGCAAACTAGCGGGGGGAAAAGATACGCAGTATTTT. Encoded protein: CAWSKLAGGKDTQYF.